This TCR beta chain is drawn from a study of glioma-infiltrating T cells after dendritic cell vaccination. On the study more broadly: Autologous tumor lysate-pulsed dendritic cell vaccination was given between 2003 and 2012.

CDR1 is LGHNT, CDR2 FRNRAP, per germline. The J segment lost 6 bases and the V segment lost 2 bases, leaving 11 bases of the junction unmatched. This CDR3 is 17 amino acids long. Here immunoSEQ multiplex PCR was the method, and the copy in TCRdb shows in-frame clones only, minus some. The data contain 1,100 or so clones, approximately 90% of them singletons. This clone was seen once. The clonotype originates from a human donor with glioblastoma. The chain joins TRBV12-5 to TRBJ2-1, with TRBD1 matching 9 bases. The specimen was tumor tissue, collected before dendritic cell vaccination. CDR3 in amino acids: CASGLLLPGQGSNEQFF. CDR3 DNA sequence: TGTGCTAGTGGTTTGTTACTCCCCGGACAGGGGAGCAATGAGCAGTTCTTC.